This is a list of T cell receptor beta chains from one sample in a study of human T cells and chemical hapten exposure. TCRdb fed the RACE reads into MiXCR, producing one record per CDR3 protein. The repertoire holds roughly 120,000 distinct CDR3 sequences, with about 14% as singletons. Sequenced material: whole blood, taken in connection with sensitization to the hapten diphenylcyclopropenone (DPC). The receptor set was obtained from a woman in her late teens or twenties with alopecia areata. Some clones in this sample may be carry-over from other donors' samples. Each CDR3 is given with its conserved first and last residue. The D gene is left open where the match is weak. Clone size is stated in some rows and not others, as once, few, many or a class when expanded.

d_call	v_call	j_call	clone_size	cdr3_nt	cdr3_aa
TRBD1	TRBV28	TRBJ2-5	.	TGTGCCAGCAGGGACCCGAGACAGGGTTTGAAGACCCAGTACTTC	CASRDPRQGLKTQYF
.	TRBV2	TRBJ1-2	few	TGTGCCAGCGGACTAGGCTGGAGGGACGATAACTATGGCTACACCTTC	CASGLGWRDDNYGYTF
.	TRBV27	TRBJ1-1	.	TGTGCCAGCAGCACCATCGGAGGCACTGAAGCTTTCTTT	CASSTIGGTEAFF
TRBD1	TRBV10-3	TRBJ1-1	.	TGTGCCGCGCGAGGGGGCCTGAACACTGAAGCTTTCTTT	CAARGGLNTEAFF
.	TRBV4-1	TRBJ2-3	few	TGCGCCAGCAGCCAAGATGTGGGGGCCGTCACAGATACGCAGTATTTT	CASSQDVGAVTDTQYF
.	TRBV5-1	TRBJ1-1	.	TGCGCCAGCAGCTTGGGATGGGGTTATGAAGCTTTCTTT	CASSLGWGYEAFF
.	TRBV6-5	TRBJ1-2	few	TGTGCCAGCAGTTGGTCCGGAGGCGGCTATGGCTACACCTTC	CASSWSGGGYGYTF
.	TRBV6-6	TRBJ1-1	few	TGTGCCAGCAGTTCCACGACAGTCTCCCTTGGCGAAGCTTTCTTT	CASSSTTVSLGEAFF
TRBD1	TRBV6-5	TRBJ1-2	.	TGTGCCAGCAGTCGGACAGGGGGCTTAGTATATGGCTACACCTTC	CASSRTGGLVYGYTF
.	TRBV7-9	TRBJ1-5	.	TGTGCCAGCAGCTTAGCGGGTGAGAGGTCTCAGCCCCAGCATTTT	CASSLAGERSQPQHF
.	TRBV7-2	TRBJ1-5	few	TGTGCCAGCAGCTTAAGGTTCGGGGATCAGCCCCAGCATTTT	CASSLRFGDQPQHF
.	TRBV28	TRBJ2-7	many	TGTGCCAGCAGGTCCCCCTACGAGCAGTACTTC	CASRSPYEQYF
TRBD1	TRBV5-4	TRBJ1-4	many	TGTGCCAGCAGCCACGCACAGGGGGCAGGGGAAAAACTGTTTTTT	CASSHAQGAGEKLFF
TRBD1	TRBV14	TRBJ2-2	.	TGTGCCAGCAGACCGGGACAGACCGGGGAGCTGTTTTTT	CASRPGQTGELFF
.	TRBV7-7	TRBJ2-2	few	TGTGCCAGCAGCTTAGGAGACACCGGGGAGCTGTTTTTT	CASSLGDTGELFF
.	TRBV29-1	TRBJ2-7	.	TGCAGCGTTGCTGACGGGGTACCCTACGAGCAGTACTTC	CSVADGVPYEQYF
.	TRBV6-6	TRBJ1-5	few	TGTGCCAGCAGCTTGAGGTCCCTTAGCAATCAGCCCCAGCATTTT	CASSLRSLSNQPQHF
.	TRBV20-1	TRBJ1-1	.	TGCAGTGCTAGAGAGTCCCATGAAGCTTTCTTT	CSARESHEAFF